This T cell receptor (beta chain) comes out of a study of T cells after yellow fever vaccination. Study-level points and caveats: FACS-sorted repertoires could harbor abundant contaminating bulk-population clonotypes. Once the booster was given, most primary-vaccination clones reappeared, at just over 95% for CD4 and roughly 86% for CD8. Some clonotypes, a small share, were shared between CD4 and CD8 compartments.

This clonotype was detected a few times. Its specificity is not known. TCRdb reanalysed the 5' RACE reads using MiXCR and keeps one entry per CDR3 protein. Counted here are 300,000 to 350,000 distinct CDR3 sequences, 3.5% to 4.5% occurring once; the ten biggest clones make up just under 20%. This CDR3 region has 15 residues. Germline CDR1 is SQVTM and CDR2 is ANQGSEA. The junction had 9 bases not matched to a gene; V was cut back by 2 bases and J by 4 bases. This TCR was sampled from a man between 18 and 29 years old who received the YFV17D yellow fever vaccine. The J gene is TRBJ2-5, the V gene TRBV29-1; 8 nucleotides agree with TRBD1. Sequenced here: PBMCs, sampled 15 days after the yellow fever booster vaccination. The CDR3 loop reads CSVEFSQGARETQYF. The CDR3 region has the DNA TGCAGCGTTGAATTCTCCCAGGGGGCGCGAGAGACCCAGTACTTC.